This T cell receptor beta chain is from a study of OX40 agonist ivuxolimab in advanced cancers. Using immunoSEQ multiplex PCR, the repertoire was profiled, and TCRdb retains in-frame clones only, with some absent. This sample has more than 45,000 clones, with about 85% found just once. Germline V gene sequence: CDR1 MDHEN, CDR2 SYDVKM. CDR3 size: 16 residues. The chain is built from TRBV28 and TRBJ2-5, with D possibly being TRBD2 (5 bases). The DNA end is a closer match to TRBJ2-7, so the J assignment may be wrong. This sequence was found in an adult with an advanced solid tumor such as melanoma, head and neck, liver or kidney cancer. The sequences come from CD4+ or CD8+ T cells sorted from blood, collected in a trial of the OX40 agonist ivuxolimab. The CDR3 loop reads CASRPTPGLSTYEQYF. CDR3 in DNA: TGTGCCAGCAGACCCACACCCGGACTCTCAACCTACGAGCAGTACTTC.